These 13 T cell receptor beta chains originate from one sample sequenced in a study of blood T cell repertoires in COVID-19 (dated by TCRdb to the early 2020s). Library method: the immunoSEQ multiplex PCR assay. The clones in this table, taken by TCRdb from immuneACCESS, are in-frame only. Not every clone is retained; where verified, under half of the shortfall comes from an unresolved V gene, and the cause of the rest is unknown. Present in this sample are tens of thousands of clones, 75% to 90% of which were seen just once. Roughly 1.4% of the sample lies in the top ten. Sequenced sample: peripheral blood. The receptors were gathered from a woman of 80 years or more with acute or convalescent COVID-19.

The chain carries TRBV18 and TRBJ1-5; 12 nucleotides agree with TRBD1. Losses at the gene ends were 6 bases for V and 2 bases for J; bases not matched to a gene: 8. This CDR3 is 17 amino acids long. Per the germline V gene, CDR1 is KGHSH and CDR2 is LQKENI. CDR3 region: CASSAGTGGNGNQPQHF. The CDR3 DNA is TGTGCCAGCTCCGCCGGGACAGGGGGCAACGGCAATCAGCCCCAGCATTTT.

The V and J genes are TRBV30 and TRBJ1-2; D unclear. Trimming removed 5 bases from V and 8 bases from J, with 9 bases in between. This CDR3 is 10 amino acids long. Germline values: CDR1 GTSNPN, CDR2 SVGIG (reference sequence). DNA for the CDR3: TGTGCCTGGGGGCAGGCCGGCTACACCTTC. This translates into CAWGQAGYTF.

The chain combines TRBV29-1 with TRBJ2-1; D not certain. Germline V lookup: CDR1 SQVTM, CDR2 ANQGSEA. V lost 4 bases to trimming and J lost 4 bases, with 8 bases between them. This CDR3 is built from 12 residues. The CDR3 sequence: CSVVAQYNEQFF. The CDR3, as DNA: TGCAGCGTTGTCGCACAGTACAATGAGCAGTTCTTC.

CDR3 in DNA: TGCGCCAGCAGCTTGGTTCCCGGGGGGGCCGTAGATACGCAGTATTTT. It encodes CASSLVPGGAVDTQYF. The chain uses TRBV5-1 and TRBJ2-3; 8 nucleotides line up with TRBD2. The CDR3 runs 16 residues. Germline loops: CDR1 SGHRS, CDR2 YFSETQ. V was clipped by 0 bases and J by 5 bases; unmatched bases: 8.

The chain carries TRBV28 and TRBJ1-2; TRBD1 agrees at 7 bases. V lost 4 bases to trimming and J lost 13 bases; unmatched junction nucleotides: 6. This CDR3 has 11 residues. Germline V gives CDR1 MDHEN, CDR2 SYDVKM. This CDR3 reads CASSSQGRATF. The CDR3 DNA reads TGTGCCAGCAGTTCACAGGGGCGCGCCACCTTC.

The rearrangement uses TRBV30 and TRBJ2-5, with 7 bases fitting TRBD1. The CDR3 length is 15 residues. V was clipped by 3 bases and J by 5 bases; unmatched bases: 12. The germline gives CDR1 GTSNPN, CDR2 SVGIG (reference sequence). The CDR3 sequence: CAWREISTGIETQYF. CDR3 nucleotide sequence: TGTGCCTGGAGGGAAATTTCGACAGGGATTGAGACCCAGTACTTC.

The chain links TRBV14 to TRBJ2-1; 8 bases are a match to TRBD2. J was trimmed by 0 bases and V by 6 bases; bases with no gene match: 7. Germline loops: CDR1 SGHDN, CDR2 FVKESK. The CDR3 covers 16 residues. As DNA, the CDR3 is TGTGCCAGCAGACGACTAGCGCTGGGCTCCTACAATGAGCAGTTCTTC. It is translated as CASRRLALGSYNEQFF.

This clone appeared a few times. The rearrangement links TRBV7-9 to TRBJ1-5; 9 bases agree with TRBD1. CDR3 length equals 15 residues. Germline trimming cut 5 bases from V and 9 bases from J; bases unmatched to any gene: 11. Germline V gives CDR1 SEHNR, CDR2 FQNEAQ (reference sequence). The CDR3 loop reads CASSQGQGPQWPQHF. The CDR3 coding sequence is TGTGCCAGCAGCCAGGGACAGGGCCCTCAATGGCCCCAGCATTTT.

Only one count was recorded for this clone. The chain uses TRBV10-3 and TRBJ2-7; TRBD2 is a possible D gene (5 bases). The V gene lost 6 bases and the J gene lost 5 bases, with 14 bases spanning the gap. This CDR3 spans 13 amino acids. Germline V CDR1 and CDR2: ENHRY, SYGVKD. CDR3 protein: CAIRNNSGHEQYF. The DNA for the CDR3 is TGTGCCATCAGAAACAACAGCGGCCACGAGCAGTACTTC.

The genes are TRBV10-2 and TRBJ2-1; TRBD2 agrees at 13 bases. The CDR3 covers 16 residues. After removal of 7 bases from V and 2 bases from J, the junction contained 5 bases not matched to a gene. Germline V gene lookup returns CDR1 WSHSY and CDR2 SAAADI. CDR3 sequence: CASKLAGGLAYNEQFF. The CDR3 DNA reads TGCGCCAGCAAACTAGCGGGAGGGTTAGCCTACAATGAGCAGTTCTTC.

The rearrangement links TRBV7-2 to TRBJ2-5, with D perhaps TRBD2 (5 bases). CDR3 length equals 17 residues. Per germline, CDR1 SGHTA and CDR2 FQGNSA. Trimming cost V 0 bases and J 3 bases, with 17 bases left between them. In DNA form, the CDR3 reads TGTGCCAGCAGCTTAGCGCGACTAAGGAAGGGAAAAGAGACCCAGTACTTC. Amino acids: CASSLARLRKGKETQYF.

CDR3 protein: CASSQDGASGGSTDTQYF. CDR3 DNA: TGCGCCAGCAGCCAAGATGGGGCTAGCGGGGGGAGCACAGATACGCAGTATTTT. The chain carries TRBV4-3 and TRBJ2-3, with 11 nucleotides matching TRBD2. Germline V gene lookup returns CDR1 LGHNA and CDR2 YSLEER. The V and J ends lost 0 bases and 0 bases, in that order; junction bases with no gene match: 5. CDR3 length equals 18 residues.

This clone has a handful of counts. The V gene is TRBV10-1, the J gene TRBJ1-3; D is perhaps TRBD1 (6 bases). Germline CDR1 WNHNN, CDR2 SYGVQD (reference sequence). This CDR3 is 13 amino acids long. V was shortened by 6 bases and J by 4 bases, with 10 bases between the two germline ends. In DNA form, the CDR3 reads TGCGCCAGCAGCCCAGGGGCCGGAAACACCATATATTTT. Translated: CASSPGAGNTIYF.